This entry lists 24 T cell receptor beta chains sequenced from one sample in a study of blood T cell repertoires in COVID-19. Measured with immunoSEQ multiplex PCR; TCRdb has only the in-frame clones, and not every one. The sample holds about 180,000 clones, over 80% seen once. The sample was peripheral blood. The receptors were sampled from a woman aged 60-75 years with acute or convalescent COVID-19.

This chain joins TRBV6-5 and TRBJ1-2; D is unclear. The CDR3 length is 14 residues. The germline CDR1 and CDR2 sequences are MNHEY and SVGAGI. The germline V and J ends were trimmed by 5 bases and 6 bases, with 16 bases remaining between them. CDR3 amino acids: CASSPLGGHDGYTF. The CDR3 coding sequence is TGTGCCAGCAGTCCTCTTGGCGGTCACGATGGCTACACCTTC.

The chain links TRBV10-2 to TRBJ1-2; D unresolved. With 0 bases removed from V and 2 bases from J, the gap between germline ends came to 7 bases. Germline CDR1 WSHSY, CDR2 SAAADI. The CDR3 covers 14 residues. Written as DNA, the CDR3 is TGCGCCAGCAGTGAGTCCAGGTTCAACTATGGCTACACCTTC. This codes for CASSESRFNYGYTF.

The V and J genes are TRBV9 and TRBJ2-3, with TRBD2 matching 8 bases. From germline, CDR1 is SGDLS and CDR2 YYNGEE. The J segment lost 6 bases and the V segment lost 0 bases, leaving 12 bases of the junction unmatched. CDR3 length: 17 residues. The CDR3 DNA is TGTGCCAGCAGCGTAGAAAGCGGGGGATCTAGGGGGGATACGCAGTATTTT. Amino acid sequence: CASSVESGGSRGDTQYF.

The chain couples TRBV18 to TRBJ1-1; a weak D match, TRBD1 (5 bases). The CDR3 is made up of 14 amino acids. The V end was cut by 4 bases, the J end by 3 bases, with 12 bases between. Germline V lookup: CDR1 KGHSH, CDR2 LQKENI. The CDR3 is CASSRASGHTEAFF. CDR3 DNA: TGTGCCAGCTCACGGGCCTCAGGGCACACTGAAGCTTTCTTT.

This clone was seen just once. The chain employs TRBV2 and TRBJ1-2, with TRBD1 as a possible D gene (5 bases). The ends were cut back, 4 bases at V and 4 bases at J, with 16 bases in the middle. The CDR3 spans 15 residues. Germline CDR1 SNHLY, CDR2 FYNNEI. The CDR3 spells CASSATGTSSYGYTF. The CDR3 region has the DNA TGTGCCAGCAGTGCAACCGGGACTTCGAGCTATGGCTACACCTTC.

In nucleotides, the CDR3 is TGTGCCAGCAGTGACTCCGGGACAGGGTCTGGCTACACCTTC. Translation gives CASSDSGTGSGYTF. The chain combines TRBV25-1 with TRBJ1-2; TRBD1 matches 9 bases. Germline CDR1 is MGHDK and CDR2 is SYGVNS. The CDR3 runs 14 residues. V was clipped by 3 bases and J by 7 bases; unmatched bases: 6.

The CDR3 DNA is TGTGCCAGCAGCTTAGAATTCGGGACTGGAAACACCATATATTTT. Translated, it gives CASSLEFGTGNTIYF. The rearrangement joins TRBV7-9 to TRBJ1-3, with unresolved D. V dropped 1 base and J dropped 2 bases, with 9 bases sitting between them. The CDR3 contains 15 residues. Germline-derived CDR1 and CDR2 are SEHNR and FQNEAQ (reference sequence).

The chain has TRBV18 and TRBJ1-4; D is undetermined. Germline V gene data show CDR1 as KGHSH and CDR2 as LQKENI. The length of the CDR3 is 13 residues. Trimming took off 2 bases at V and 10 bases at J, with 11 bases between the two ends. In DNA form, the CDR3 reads TGTGCCAGCTCACCAGGGAGTGATCGAAAACTGTTTTTT. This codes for CASSPGSDRKLFF.

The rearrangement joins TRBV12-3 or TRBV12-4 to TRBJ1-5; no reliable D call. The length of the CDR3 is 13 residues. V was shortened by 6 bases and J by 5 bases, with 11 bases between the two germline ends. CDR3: CASRYRRDQPQHF. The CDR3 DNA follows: TGTGCCAGCAGGTACCGACGGGATCAGCCCCAGCATTTT.

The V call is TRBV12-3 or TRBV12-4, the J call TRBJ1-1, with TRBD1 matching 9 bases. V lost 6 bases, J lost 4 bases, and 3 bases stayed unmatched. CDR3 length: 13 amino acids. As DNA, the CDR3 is TGTGCCAGCAGCAAACAGGGGGCCACTGAAGCTTTCTTT. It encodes CASSKQGATEAFF.

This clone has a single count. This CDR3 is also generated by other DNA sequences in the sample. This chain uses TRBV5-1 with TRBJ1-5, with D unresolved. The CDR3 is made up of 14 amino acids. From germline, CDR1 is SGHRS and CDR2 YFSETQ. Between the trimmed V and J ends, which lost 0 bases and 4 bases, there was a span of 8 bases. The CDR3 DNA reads TGCGCCAGCAGCTTGGAGGGAGGGAATCAGCCCCAGCATTTT. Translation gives CASSLEGGNQPQHF.

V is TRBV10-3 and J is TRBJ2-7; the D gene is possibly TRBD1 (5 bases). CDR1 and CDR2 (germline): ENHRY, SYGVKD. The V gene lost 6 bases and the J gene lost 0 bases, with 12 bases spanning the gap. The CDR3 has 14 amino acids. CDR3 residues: CAIRVDSSSYEQYF. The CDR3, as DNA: TGTGCCATCAGAGTTGACAGCAGCTCCTACGAGCAGTACTTC.

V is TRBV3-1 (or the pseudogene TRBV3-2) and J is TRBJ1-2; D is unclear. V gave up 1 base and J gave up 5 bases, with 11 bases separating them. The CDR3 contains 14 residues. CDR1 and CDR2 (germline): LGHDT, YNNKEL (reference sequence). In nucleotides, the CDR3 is TGTGCCAGCAGCCAAGGGGCCTCAGCTTATGGCTACACCTTC. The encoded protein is CASSQGASAYGYTF.

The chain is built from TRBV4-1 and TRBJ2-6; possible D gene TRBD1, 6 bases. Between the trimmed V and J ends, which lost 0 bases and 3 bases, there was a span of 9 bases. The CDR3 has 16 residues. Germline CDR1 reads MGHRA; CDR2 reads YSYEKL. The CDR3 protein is CASSQDWGLGANVLTF. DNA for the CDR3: TGCGCCAGCAGCCAAGATTGGGGGCTTGGGGCCAACGTCCTGACTTTC.

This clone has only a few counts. The CDR3 protein is CASSIVREKLFF. The CDR3 nucleotides read TGTGCCAGTAGTATAGTCCGGGAAAAACTGTTTTTT. The chain employs TRBV19 and TRBJ1-4; D call uncertain. The CDR3 totals 12 residues. The ends were cut back, 1 base at V and 8 bases at J, with 5 bases in the middle. CDR1 and CDR2 from the germline V gene are LNHDA and SQIVND (reference sequence).

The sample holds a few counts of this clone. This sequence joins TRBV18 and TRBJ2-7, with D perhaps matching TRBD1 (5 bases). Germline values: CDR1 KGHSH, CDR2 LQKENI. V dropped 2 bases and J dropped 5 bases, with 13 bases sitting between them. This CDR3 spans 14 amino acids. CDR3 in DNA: TGTGCCAGCTCACCAACTGGAACAGGTAACGAGCAGTACTTC. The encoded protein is CASSPTGTGNEQYF. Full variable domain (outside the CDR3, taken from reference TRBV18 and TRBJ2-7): NAGVMQNPRHLVRRRGQEARLRCSPMKGHSHVYWYRQLPEEGLKFMVYLQKENIIDESGMPKERFSAEFPKEGPSILRIQQVVRGDSAAYFCASSPTGTGNEQYFGPGTRLTVT.

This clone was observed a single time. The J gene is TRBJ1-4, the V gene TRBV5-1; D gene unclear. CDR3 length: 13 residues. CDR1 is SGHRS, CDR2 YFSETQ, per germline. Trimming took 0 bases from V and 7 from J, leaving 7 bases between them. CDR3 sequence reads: CASSLAGSEKLFF. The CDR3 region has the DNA TGCGCCAGCAGCTTGGCGGGTAGTGAAAAACTGTTTTTT.

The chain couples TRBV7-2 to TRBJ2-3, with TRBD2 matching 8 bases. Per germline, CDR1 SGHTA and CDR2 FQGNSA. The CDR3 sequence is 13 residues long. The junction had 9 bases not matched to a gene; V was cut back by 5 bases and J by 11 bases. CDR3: CASSAGRLAWQYF. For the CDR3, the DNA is TGTGCCAGCAGCGCAGGCAGACTAGCGTGGCAGTATTTT.

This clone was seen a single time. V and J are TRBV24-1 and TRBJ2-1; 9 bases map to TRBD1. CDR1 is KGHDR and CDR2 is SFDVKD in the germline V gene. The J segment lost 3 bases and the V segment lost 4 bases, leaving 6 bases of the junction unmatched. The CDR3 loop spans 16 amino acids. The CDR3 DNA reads TGTGCCACCAGTGACTCCGGGACAGGGTACTACAATGAGCAGTTCTTC. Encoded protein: CATSDSGTGYYNEQFF.

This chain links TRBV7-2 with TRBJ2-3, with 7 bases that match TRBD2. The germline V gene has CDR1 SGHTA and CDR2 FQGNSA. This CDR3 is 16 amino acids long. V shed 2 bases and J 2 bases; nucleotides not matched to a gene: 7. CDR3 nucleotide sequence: TGTGCCAGCAGCTTATCTGGCGGGGGATCCACAGATACGCAGTATTTT. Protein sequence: CASSLSGGGSTDTQYF.

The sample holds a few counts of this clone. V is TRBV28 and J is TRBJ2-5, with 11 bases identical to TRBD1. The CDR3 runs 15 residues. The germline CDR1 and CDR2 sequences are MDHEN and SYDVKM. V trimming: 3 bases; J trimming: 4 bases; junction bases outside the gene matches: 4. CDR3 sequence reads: CASSFGTGGRETQYF. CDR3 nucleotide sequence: TGTGCCAGCAGTTTCGGGACAGGGGGACGAGAGACCCAGTACTTC. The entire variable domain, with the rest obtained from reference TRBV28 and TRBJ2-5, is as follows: DVKVTQSSRYLVKRTGEKVFLECVQDMDHENMFWYRQDPGLGLRLIYFSYDVKMKEKGDIPEGYSVSREKKERFSLILESASTNQTSMYLCASSFGTGGRETQYFGPGTRLLVL.

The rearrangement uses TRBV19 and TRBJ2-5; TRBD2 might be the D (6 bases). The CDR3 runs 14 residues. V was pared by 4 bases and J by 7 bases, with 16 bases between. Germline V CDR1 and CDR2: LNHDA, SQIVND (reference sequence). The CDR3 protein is CASSKSGTGGTQYF. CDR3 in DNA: TGTGCCAGTAGTAAATCCGGGACTGGAGGGACCCAGTACTTC.

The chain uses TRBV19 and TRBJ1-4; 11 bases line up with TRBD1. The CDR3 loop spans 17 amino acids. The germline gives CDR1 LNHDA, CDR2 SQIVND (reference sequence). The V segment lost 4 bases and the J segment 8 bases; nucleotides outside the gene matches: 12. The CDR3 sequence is CASSKRDRGTGGEKLFF. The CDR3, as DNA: TGTGCCAGTAGTAAACGGGACAGGGGGACCGGAGGCGAAAAACTGTTTTTT.

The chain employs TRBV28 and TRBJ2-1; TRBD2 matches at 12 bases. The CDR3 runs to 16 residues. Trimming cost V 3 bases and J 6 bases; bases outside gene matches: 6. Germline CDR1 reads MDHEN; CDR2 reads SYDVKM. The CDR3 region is CASSFSRTSGANEQFF. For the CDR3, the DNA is TGTGCCAGCAGTTTCTCGAGGACTAGCGGGGCCAATGAGCAGTTCTTC.